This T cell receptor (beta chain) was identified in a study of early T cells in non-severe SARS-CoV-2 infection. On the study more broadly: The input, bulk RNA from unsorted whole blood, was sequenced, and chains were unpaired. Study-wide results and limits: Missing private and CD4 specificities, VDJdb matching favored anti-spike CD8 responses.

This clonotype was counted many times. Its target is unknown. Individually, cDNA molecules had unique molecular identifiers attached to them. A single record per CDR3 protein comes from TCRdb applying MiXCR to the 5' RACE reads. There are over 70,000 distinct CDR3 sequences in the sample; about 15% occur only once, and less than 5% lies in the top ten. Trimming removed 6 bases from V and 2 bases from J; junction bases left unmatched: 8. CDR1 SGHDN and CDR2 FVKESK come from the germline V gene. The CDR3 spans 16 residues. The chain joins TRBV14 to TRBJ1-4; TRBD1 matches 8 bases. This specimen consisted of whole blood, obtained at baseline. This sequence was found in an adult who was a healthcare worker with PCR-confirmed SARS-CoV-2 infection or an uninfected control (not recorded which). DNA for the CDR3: TGTGCCAGCAGTCAAACTTGGACAGGGACTAATGAAAAACTGTTTTTT. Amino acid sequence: CASSQTWTGTNEKLFF.